The following is a TCR beta chain sequence with its context. The antigen is unknown. Using immunoSEQ multiplex PCR, the repertoire was profiled, and TCRdb retains in-frame clones only, with some absent. The data contain approximately 45,000 clones, 80% to 85% of them singletons. The data stem from a study of PD-L1 blockade in urothelial cancer. Whole-study findings and limits: At 3 weeks on treatment, tumor-associated clones expanded more with durable benefit.

Time point denoted: pretreatment peripheral blood. With V trimmed by 5 bases and J by 7 bases, 9 bases remained unmatched. Per the germline V gene, CDR1 is MNHNY and CDR2 is SVGAGI (reference sequence). The CDR3 totals 15 residues. This rearrangement joins TRBV6-6 to TRBJ2-7; 12 bases line up with TRBD1. This specimen was PBMCs, taken around atezolizumab (anti-PD-L1) treatment. The clonotype comes from a middle-aged man with urothelial cancer. DNA for the CDR3: TGTGCCAGCAGTATTCGGGGACAGGGGGCTTGGGAGCAGTACTTC. Translation gives CASSIRGQGAWEQYF.